The 24 T cell receptor beta chains reported below all come from one sample, sequenced in a study of regulatory T cells in long-lasting Graves disease (dated by TCRdb to the early 2020s). According to the study, the label for this sample's time point signals: newly diagnosed GD, antithyroid drugs for less than 3 months. For both TCR sequencing and RNA sequencing, RNA was extracted from PBMCs in TRIzol. Receptors were amplified or captured by multiplex PCR. Data came from an Illumina HiSeq 4000. TCR beta libraries were built with iRepertoire HTBI primers and Arm-PCR amplification of CDR3 regions. TCRdb took the public reads, trimmed them with fastp at Q25, ran MiXCR for clone calling and kept in-frame beta chains. Duplicate CDR3 protein sequences are folded into a single record with the most common DNA and genes. The sample table holds about 620,000 distinct CDR3 sequences, of which roughly 15% were seen once. Jointly, the top ten make up approximately 20% of the sample.

This same sample was also taken into another study, of T cells in Graves' hyperthyroidism and ophthalmopathy.

Sample: peripheral blood mononuclear cells (PBMCs), taken at new diagnosis, from a patient treated with antithyroid drugs. The receptors stem from a woman in her 30s with Graves disease. Donor details come from another sample of the same person, matched by shared clones.

This clonotype came up many times. This chain joins TRBV20-1 and TRBJ2-7, with 11 bases identical to TRBD2. The CDR3 is 14 amino acids. Germline CDR1 and CDR2: DFQATT and SNEGSKA (reference sequence). V lost 4 bases, J lost 6 bases, and 8 bases stayed unmatched. In DNA, the CDR3 is TGCAGTGCTAAATTAGCGGGAGGGACTACCGAGCAGTACTTC. Translation: CSAKLAGGTTEQYF.

This clonotype was seen ten or more times. This chain connects TRBV10-3 to TRBJ1-2; a weak D match, TRBD1 (6 bases). CDR3 length equals 17 residues. Deletions cut 3 bases from V and 3 bases from J, with 20 bases between. Germline lookup yields CDR1 ENHRY and CDR2 SYGVKD. The CDR3 sequence: CAISDLSGAGRDYGYTF. Written as DNA, the CDR3 is TGTGCCATCAGTGACCTATCGGGGGCAGGCAGGGACTATGGCTACACCTTC.

The chain combines TRBV19 with TRBJ2-5, with D possibly TRBD2 on 6 matching bases. The CDR3 is 16 amino acids. V was pared by 6 bases and J by 2 bases, with 19 bases between. CDR1 is LNHDA and CDR2 is SQIVND in the germline V gene (reference sequence). In DNA form, the CDR3 reads TGTGCCAGTAGGGATTGGAGGTCAGGGAGGCAAGAGACCCAGTACTTC. Protein product: CASRDWRSGRQETQYF.

This clonotype has more than one count but fewer than ten. The J gene is TRBJ2-3, the V gene TRBV5-1, with D perhaps matching TRBD2 (5 bases). This CDR3 spans 17 amino acids. Looked up from germline, CDR1 is SGHRS and CDR2 is YFSETQ. V was cut by 0 bases and J by 4 bases, with 18 bases left in between. DNA for the CDR3: TGCGCCAGCAGCTTGGGTTCTAGCAGACAAGCACCAGATACGCAGTATTTT. It codes for CASSLGSSRQAPDTQYF.

This clonotype occurred many times. The CDR3: CASSYSLAGVYGEQFF. CDR3 nucleotides: TGTGCCAGCAGTTATTCGCTAGCGGGAGTGTATGGTGAGCAGTTCTTC. The chain recombines TRBV6-5 with TRBJ2-1; 10 positions agree with TRBD2. The length of the CDR3 is 16 residues. Germline V CDR1 and CDR2: MNHEY, SVGAGI. With 3 bases clipped from V and 9 bases from J, the junction kept 11 bases outside the gene matches.

This clonotype was observed many times. The chain couples TRBV15 to TRBJ2-7, with D unresolved. This CDR3 spans 15 amino acids. V lost 7 bases to trimming and J lost 0 bases, with 16 bases between them. Germline V gives CDR1 LNHNV, CDR2 YYDKDF (reference sequence). The CDR3 sequence is CATTDGLGSSYEQYF. As DNA, the CDR3 is TGTGCCACCACCGACGGATTGGGCAGCTCCTACGAGCAGTACTTC.

This clonotype was found a few times. V gene TRBV24-1 combines with J gene TRBJ2-1; D remains unclear. The CDR3 consists of 14 residues. Trimming left V 12 bases short and J 0 bases short, with 14 bases between. The germline V gene has CDR1 KGHDR and CDR2 SFDVKD. The CDR3, as DNA: TGTGCCCGGGTCCCTAAGAGCTCCTACAATGAGCAGTTCTTC. Its translation is CARVPKSSYNEQFF.

The chain employs TRBV29-1 and TRBJ2-7; the D gene is possibly TRBD2 (7 bases). Germline CDR1 reads SQVTM; CDR2 reads ANQGSEA. This CDR3 region has 13 residues. Trimming left V 6 bases short and J 6 bases short, with 18 bases between. CDR3 residues: CSVEPWEGGEQYF. CDR3 nucleotide sequence: TGCAGCGTCGAACCGTGGGAGGGGGGCGAGCAGTACTTC.

The chain joins TRBV20-1 to TRBJ2-3; D gene ambiguous. CDR1 DFQATT and CDR2 SNEGSKA come from the germline V gene (reference sequence). This CDR3 contains 15 residues. With 3 bases removed from V and 2 bases from J, the gap between germline ends came to 15 bases. CDR3 region: CSASASFPSTDTQYF. In DNA form, the CDR3 reads TGCAGTGCTAGCGCCTCCTTCCCCTCCACAGATACGCAGTATTTT.

The CDR3 is CASSQREAGTDTQYF. CDR3 DNA: TGTGCCAGCTCACAGCGGGAGGCCGGCACAGATACGCAGTATTTT. The V call is TRBV18, the J call TRBJ2-3, with 9 bases that match TRBD2. V trimming: 4 bases; J trimming: 1 base; junction bases outside the gene matches: 3. Germline CDR1 reads KGHSH; CDR2 reads LQKENI. The CDR3 runs to 15 residues.

To note about this clonotype: Its ends do not fully match the called genes, so a read error is possible. The chain has TRBV7-7 and TRBJ1-4; no clear D. This CDR3 has 15 residues. In germline, CDR1 is SSHAT, CDR2 FNYEAQ (reference sequence). CDR3 bases: TGTGCTAGCAGCCCGGCACTCGGCCTTAATGAAAAACTGTTTTTT. Its translation: CASSPALGLNEKLFF.

This clonotype showed up many times. The V call is TRBV7-8, the J call TRBJ2-1, with 7 positions matching TRBD1. Trimming took 5 bases from V and 2 from J; bases not matched to a gene: 6. Germline V gives CDR1 SGHVS, CDR2 FQNEAQ. This CDR3 is 15 amino acids long. The CDR3 protein is CASSVSGTAYNEQFF. In DNA form, the CDR3 reads TGTGCCAGCAGCGTATCCGGGACAGCCTACAATGAGCAGTTCTTC.

As for this clonotype: A clone one base away is much larger, so this may be a read error. The chain is built from TRBV7-2 and TRBJ2-1, with 8 bases that match TRBD2. The germline gives CDR1 SGHTA, CDR2 FQGNSA. The CDR3 consists of 14 residues. Trimming removed 1 base from V and 10 bases from J; junction bases left unmatched: 6. CDR3 in DNA: TGTGCCAGCAGCTTAGGAGCGGGGGCTAGGGAGCAGTTCTTC. Protein sequence: CASSLGAGAREQFF.

This chain connects TRBV3-1 to TRBJ1-5; 8 nucleotides align to TRBD1. Germline CDR1 LGHDT, CDR2 YNNKEL (reference sequence). The CDR3 totals 15 residues. J lost 5 bases, V lost 3 bases, and 6 bases had no gene match. In DNA, the CDR3 is TGTGCCAGCAGCCAGTCGACAGGGGTGGATCAGCCCCAGCATTTT. Protein: CASSQSTGVDQPQHF. Filled out from reference TRBV3-1 and TRBJ1-5, the complete variable domain reads DTAVSQTPKYLVTQMGNDKSIKCEQNLGHDTMYWYKQDSKKFLKIMFSYNNKELIINETVPNRFSPKSPDKAHLNLHINSLELGDSAVYFCASSQSTGVDQPQHFGDGTRLSIL.

This clonotype has a handful of counts. In nucleotides, the CDR3 is TGCGCCAGCAGCTTTAACCATGAGCAGTTCTTC. Its protein is CASSFNHEQFF. V gene TRBV5-1 combines with J gene TRBJ2-1; D uncertain. Trimming left V 2 bases short and J 8 bases short, with 5 bases between. The germline CDR1 and CDR2 sequences are SGHRS and YFSETQ. CDR3 length: 11 amino acids.

V gene TRBV3-1 combines with J gene TRBJ1-2, with D possibly being TRBD1 (5 bases). Germline CDR1 reads LGHDT; CDR2 reads YNNKEL (reference sequence). The CDR3 is made up of 11 amino acids. Trimming took 2 bases from V and 7 from J, leaving 5 bases between them. CDR3 loop: CASSQRGGYTF. CDR3 DNA sequence: TGTGCCAGCAGCCAAAGGGGTGGCTACACCTTC.

The sample holds a few counts of this clonotype. The genes are TRBV18 and TRBJ1-2; D is possibly TRBD1 (6 bases). The V end was cut by 5 bases, the J end by 0 bases, with 13 bases between. CDR3 length: 15 amino acids. Germline V CDR1 and CDR2: KGHSH, LQKENI. The chain's CDR3 is CASSEFGQTNYGYTF. The CDR3, as DNA: TGTGCCAGCTCAGAGTTCGGACAGACTAACTATGGCTACACCTTC.

This clonotype appeared many times. For the CDR3, the DNA is TGTGCCAGCAGCGCGAGGGACAGGGGATATGGCTACACCTTC. Translated, it gives CASSARDRGYGYTF. This chain uses TRBV28 with TRBJ1-2; 10 bases agree with TRBD1. Losses at the gene ends were 6 bases for V and 5 bases for J; bases not matched to a gene: 6. Germline CDR1 MDHEN, CDR2 SYDVKM. The CDR3 is 14 amino acids.

This sequence joins TRBV9 and TRBJ2-7; 7 bases map to TRBD1. J was trimmed by 0 bases and V by 4 bases; bases with no gene match: 7. Germline CDR1 reads SGDLS; CDR2 reads YYNGEE. The CDR3 totals 15 residues. The CDR3 DNA reads TGTGCCAGCAGCCCCGGACAGGCCTCCTCCTACGAGCAGTACTTC. Residues: CASSPGQASSYEQYF.

This clonotype was recorded at least ten times. The V gene is TRBV28, the J gene TRBJ2-5, with D perhaps matching TRBD1 (6 bases). The CDR3 covers 14 residues. Germline V lookup: CDR1 MDHEN, CDR2 SYDVKM. Trimming pared 6 bases from V and 5 bases from J, leaving 16 bases between. CDR3 protein: CASRSGHRWETQYF. CDR3 nucleotides: TGTGCCAGCAGGTCGGGACACCGCTGGGAGACCCAGTACTTC.

This clonotype was counted many times. V and J are TRBV12-3 or TRBV12-4 and TRBJ1-1, with D perhaps TRBD1 (6 bases). The CDR3 extends over 13 amino acids. V dropped 5 bases and J dropped 4 bases, with 11 bases sitting between them. This chain's CDR3 is CASSTGTITEAFF. Written as DNA, the CDR3 is TGTGCCAGCAGTACCGGGACAATCACTGAAGCTTTCTTT.

There are a few counts of this clonotype. The chain is built from TRBV15 and TRBJ2-1, with D perhaps matching TRBD2 (7 bases). Trimming shortened V by 7 bases and J by 7 bases, and 17 bases separated the two germline ends. Germline CDR1 and CDR2: LNHNV and YYDKDF (reference sequence). This CDR3 is built from 14 residues. The chain's CDR3 is CATTGAGVVNEQFF. CDR3 DNA sequence: TGTGCCACCACGGGGGCGGGAGTTGTAAATGAGCAGTTCTTC.

This clonotype was seen repeatedly, ten times or more. The chain couples TRBV28 to TRBJ1-2, with a weak D call TRBD1 (5 bases). The germline V and J ends were trimmed by 7 bases and 4 bases, with 13 bases remaining between them. CDR3 length: 13 residues. Germline CDR1 reads MDHEN; CDR2 reads SYDVKM. CDR3 coding DNA: TGTGCCAGCACCCTACTGGGACTCTATGGCTACACCTTC. Amino acid sequence: CASTLLGLYGYTF.

The CDR3 coding sequence is TGTGCCACCAGCAGAGATACCCTAGCGGGGGCTGAGTCAGATACGCAGTATTTT. This gives the protein CATSRDTLAGAESDTQYF. V gene TRBV15 combines with J gene TRBJ2-3; the match to TRBD2 covers 10 bases. J was trimmed by 4 bases and V by 0 bases; bases with no gene match: 10. CDR1 and CDR2 from the germline V gene are LNHNV and YYDKDF (reference sequence). The CDR3 has 18 residues.